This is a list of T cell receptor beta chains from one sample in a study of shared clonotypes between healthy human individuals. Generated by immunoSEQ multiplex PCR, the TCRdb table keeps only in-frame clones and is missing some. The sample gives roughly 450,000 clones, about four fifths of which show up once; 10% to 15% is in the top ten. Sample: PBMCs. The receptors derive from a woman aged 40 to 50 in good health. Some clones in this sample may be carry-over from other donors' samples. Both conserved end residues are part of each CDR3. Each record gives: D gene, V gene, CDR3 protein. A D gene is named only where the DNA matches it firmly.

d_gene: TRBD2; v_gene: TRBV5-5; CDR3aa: CASSFGTSGGYEQYF
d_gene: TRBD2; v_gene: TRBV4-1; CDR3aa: CASSQDRSGRSSLAKNIQYF
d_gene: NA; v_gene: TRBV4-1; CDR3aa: CASSQGTAATYEQYF
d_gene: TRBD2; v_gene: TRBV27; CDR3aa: CASSTRLAGAYEQYF
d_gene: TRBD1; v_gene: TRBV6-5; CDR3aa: CASRDRDNEQFF
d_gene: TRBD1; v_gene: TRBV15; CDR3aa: CATRLGQGPYEQYF
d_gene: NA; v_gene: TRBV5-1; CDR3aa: CASSLAGFAEAFF
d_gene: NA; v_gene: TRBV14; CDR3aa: CASSQNTPAVGEKLFF
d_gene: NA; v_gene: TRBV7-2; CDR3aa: CASSLGWVNTEAFF
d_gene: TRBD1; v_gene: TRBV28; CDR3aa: CASRYRGWGINTEAFF
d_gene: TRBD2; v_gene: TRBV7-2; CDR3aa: CASSLIAGSYEQYF
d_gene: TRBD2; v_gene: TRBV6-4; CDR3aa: CASSVERGSAEQYF
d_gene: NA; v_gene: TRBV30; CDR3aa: CAWSVGGFGYEQYF
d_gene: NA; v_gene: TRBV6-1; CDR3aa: CASMWGISGELFF
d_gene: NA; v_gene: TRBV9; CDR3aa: CASSSRTPGELFF
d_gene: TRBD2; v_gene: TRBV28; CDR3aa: CASSYHGAGVEQYF
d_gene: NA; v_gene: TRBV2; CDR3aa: CASTISLSETYGYTF
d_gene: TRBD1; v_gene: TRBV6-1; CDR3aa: CASSGEGAGNQPQHF
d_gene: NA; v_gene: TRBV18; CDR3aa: CASSSSSYEQYF
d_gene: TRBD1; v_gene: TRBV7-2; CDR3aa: CASSLQGQAHYEQYF
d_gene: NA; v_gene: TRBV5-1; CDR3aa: CASSLSGYYGYTF
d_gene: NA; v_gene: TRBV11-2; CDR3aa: CASSRGYNEQFF
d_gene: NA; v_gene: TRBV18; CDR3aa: CASSPTRDTGELFF
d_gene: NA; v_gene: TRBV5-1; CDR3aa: CASSLGRRDPSSYEQYF
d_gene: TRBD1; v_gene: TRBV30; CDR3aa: CAWSPGTGVGYEQYF
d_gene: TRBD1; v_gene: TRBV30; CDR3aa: CAGRTGDLGYGYTF
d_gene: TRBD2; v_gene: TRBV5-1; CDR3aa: CASSPESSGSYEQYF